This T cell receptor beta chain was retrieved from a study of T cells after yellow fever vaccination (dated by TCRdb to the late 2010s). Regarding the complete study: Libraries from fractions with low cell numbers were prepared with the SMART-Seq v4 Ultra Low Input RNA kit. To follow T-cell clones before and after both primary and booster YFV17D yellow fever vaccination, bulk TCR alpha and beta repertoires underwent longitudinal sequencing. Two healthy male donors made up the cohort, one aged 18 to 30 years and the other aged 30 to 40 years. Bulk PBMC replicates and cell subsets were isolated from blood drawn at multiple timepoints before and after both primary and secondary immunization.

Here is what the overall study found, with its caveats: Because the study included only a couple of donors, the extent to which the findings can be generalized is limited. Computational filtering was required because FACS-sorted repertoires could contain abundant contaminating clonotypes from the bulk population. A small fraction of clonotypes appeared in both the CD4 and CD8 compartments, likely as a result of convergent recombination. After the booster, most clones that had expanded after primary vaccination were detected again (roughly 95% of CD4 and around nine tenths of CD8), suggesting broad maintenance of memory. Compared with the primary T-cell response, the secondary T-cell response was faster but weaker, reaching its peak on day 5 rather than on day 15.

What the treatment or condition label conveys for this sample: live attenuated yellow fever vaccine strain. Two biological replicates of bulk PBMCs were collected at each blood-draw timepoint. A standard Ficoll-Paque protocol was used to isolate PBMCs from peripheral blood. RNA was extracted with TriZol from bulk PBMCs, CD4 and CD8 fractions, and dextramer-positive and dextramer-negative fractions. Only a few counts were recorded for this clonotype. Its antigen is unknown. Base qualities are missing; no much larger clone stands one base away. Synthesis of TCR cDNA relied on 5'RACE template switching, a step that introduced a universal primer site along with unique molecular identifiers. cDNA synthesis was primed from both the TCR alpha and TCR beta constant segments. Library amplification used two PCR steps, and the second PCR step added sample barcodes and sequencing adapters. Sequencing of libraries was performed on Illumina HiSeq 2500 (2x100 bp) or NovaSeq (2x150 bp). Regarding the original processing steps: MIGEC was used to demultiplex reads and collapse the reads into UMI consensus sequences, and MiXCR was used for V(D)J alignment. Clonotypes responding to the vaccine were identified with edgeR on replicate PBMC samples, with the criteria of FDR below 0.01 and a log2 fold change above 5 up to day 15. Bulk clonotypes were assigned CD4 or CD8 identity according to which sequenced CD4 or CD8 repertoire held them at higher abundance. The raw public reads went through TCRdb reprocessing: fastp at Q25, MiXCR clone calling, in-frame beta chains kept. Every distinct CDR3 protein forms one entry, paired with its most common genes and DNA. The V and J calls and clone size come from TCRdb's table, not from the authors' own analysis. Within this sample are 400,000 or so distinct CDR3 sequences, with more than 9% of them counted one time only. Around 18% of the sample is in the top ten clones.

This TCR was sampled from a man aged 18-30 years who received the YFV17D yellow fever vaccine. The source material was PBMCs, sampled on the day of the first yellow fever vaccination.

The CDR3 has the sequence CASSNDREKETQYF. The DNA sequence is as follows: TGTGCCAGCAGCAATGACAGGGAGAAGGAGACCCAGTACTTC. The chain uses TRBV21-1 and TRBJ2-5; TRBD1 reflects the table's D call only, with no check against the DNA. TRBV21-1 corresponds to a pseudogene. The CDR3 covers 14 residues, taking in both the cysteine and the phenylalanine. The entry retains the CDR3 DNA only, 42 bases that are in frame from base 1.